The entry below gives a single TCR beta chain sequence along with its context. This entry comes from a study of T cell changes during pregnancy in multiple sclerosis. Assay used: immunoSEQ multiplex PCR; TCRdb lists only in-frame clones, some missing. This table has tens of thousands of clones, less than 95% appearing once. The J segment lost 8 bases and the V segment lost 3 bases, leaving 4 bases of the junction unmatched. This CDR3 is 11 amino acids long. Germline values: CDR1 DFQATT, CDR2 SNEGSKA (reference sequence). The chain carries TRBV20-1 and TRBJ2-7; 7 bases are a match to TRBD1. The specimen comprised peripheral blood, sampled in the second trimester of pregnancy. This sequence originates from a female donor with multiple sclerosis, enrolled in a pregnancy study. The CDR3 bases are TGCAGTGCTAGTCTACAGGGGCAGCAGTACTTC. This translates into CSASLQGQQYF.